Presented here are 10 T cell receptor beta chains from one specimen sequenced in a study of vaccination and CD4 T cells after COVID-19. An Oncomine TCR Beta short-read assay was used to sequence the DNA from cultured CD4+ T cells. TCRdb itself ran the PCR reads through MiXCR, one entry per CDR3 protein. The sample lists about 16,000 distinct CDR3 sequences; approximately 54% were seen once. No antigen has been identified for these receptors. Treatment of the sample: approximately nine-day PBMC culture with coronavirus spike peptide pools or control peptides (ViraFEST assay). Sequenced sample: CD4+ T cells from blood, cultured in vitro. These receptors were taken from a human donor who had recovered from COVID-19.

The chain links TRBV5-1 to TRBJ2-7, with 9 nucleotides matching TRBD2. Trimming removed 0 bases from V and 6 bases from J; junction bases left unmatched: 10. CDR1 and CDR2 (germline): SGHRS, YFSETQ. The CDR3 length is 16 residues. The CDR3 DNA reads as TGCGCCAGCAGCTTGGGTCAAGTCTTTAGCGGGGGCGAGCAGTACTTC. It encodes CASSLGQVFSGGEQYF.

The gene calls are TRBV11-2 and TRBJ2-7, with TRBD2 matching over 9 bases. The germline CDR1 and CDR2 sequences are SGHAT and FQNNGV. With 0 bases clipped from V and 5 bases from J, the junction kept 2 bases outside the gene matches. This CDR3 contains 14 residues. This CDR3 reads CASSLEASGNEQYF. Written as DNA, the CDR3 is TGTGCCAGCAGCTTAGAAGCTAGCGGGAACGAGCAGTACTTC.

The chain employs TRBV30 and TRBJ1-1, with a tentative D call TRBD1 (5 bases). CDR3 size: 12 residues. Trimming took 4 bases from V and 5 from J, leaving 11 bases between them. Germline values: CDR1 GTSNPN, CDR2 SVGIG (reference sequence). CDR3 protein: CAWNGGRTEAFF. The CDR3 DNA is TGTGCCTGGAACGGGGGTAGGACTGAAGCTTTCTTT. The full variable domain, rest sourced from reference TRBV30 and TRBJ1-1, is SQTIHQWPATLVQPVGSPLSLECTVEGTSNPNLYWYRQAAGRGLQLLFYSVGIGQISSEVPQNLSASRPQDRQFILSSKKLLLSDSGFYLCAWNGGRTEAFFGQGTRLTVV.

The CDR3: CASSLAIAGFADTQYF. As DNA, the CDR3 is TGTGCCAGCAGCTTAGCGATAGCAGGCTTCGCAGATACGCAGTATTTT. The V call is TRBV7-6, the J call TRBJ2-3; no clear D gene. The CDR3 runs 16 residues. Germline lookup yields CDR1 SGHVS and CDR2 FNYEAQ. V lost 0 bases and J lost 4, with 14 bases in between.

There are a few counts of this clonotype. The chain uses TRBV6-5 and TRBJ1-2; no reliable D call. CDR1 MNHEY and CDR2 SVGAGI come from the germline V gene. The CDR3 covers 13 residues. With 3 bases removed from V and 8 bases from J, the gap between germline ends came to 13 bases. The CDR3 is CASSYREGWGYTF. The CDR3, as DNA: TGTGCCAGCAGTTATAGGGAGGGATGGGGCTACACCTTC.

The gene calls are TRBV11-2 and TRBJ1-5; D ambiguous. Trimming stripped 2 bases from V and 1 base from J, with 6 bases between. This CDR3 region has 14 residues. Germline V gene lookup returns CDR1 SGHAT and CDR2 FQNNGV. CDR3 in amino acids: CASSLSGSNQPQHF. In DNA form, the CDR3 reads TGTGCCAGCAGCTTATCGGGCAGCAATCAGCCCCAGCATTTT.

The chain employs TRBV12-3 or TRBV12-4 and TRBJ2-5, with a weak D call TRBD2 (5 bases). Trimming cost V 0 bases and J 3 bases, with 11 bases left between them. This CDR3 contains 15 residues. As DNA, the CDR3 is TGTGCCAGCAGTTTAGCGATCAGCGGCAAAGAGACCCAGTACTTC. Protein product: CASSLAISGKETQYF.

This clonotype has just one count. The V call is TRBV18, the J call TRBJ1-1; D unresolved. Germline values: CDR1 KGHSH, CDR2 LQKENI. The CDR3 covers 14 residues. V lost 0 bases, J lost 3 bases, and 8 bases lay in between. This chain's CDR3 is CASSPPGSYTEAFF. In DNA, the CDR3 is TGTGCCAGCTCACCACCAGGGTCATACACTGAAGCTTTCTTT.

The chain combines TRBV6-2 or TRBV6-3 with TRBJ2-3, with D possibly being TRBD2 (5 bases). The CDR3 is 14 amino acids. CDR1 and CDR2 from the germline V gene are MNHEY and SVGEGT. Trimming left V 6 bases short and J 0 bases short, with 10 bases between. CDR3: CASRGGISTDTQYF. In DNA, the CDR3 is TGTGCCAGCAGAGGAGGTATTAGCACAGATACGCAGTATTTT.

The gene calls are TRBV4-3 and TRBJ1-5; tentative D call: TRBD1 (6 bases). This CDR3 is 14 amino acids long. The V end lost 0 bases, the J end lost 9 bases, and 12 bases lay between the germline ends. Germline V CDR1 and CDR2: LGHNA, YSLEER. The CDR3 DNA reads as TGCGCCAGCAGCCAAGATTGGGGGCGGGGGCCCCAGCATTTT. This translates into CASSQDWGRGPQHF.